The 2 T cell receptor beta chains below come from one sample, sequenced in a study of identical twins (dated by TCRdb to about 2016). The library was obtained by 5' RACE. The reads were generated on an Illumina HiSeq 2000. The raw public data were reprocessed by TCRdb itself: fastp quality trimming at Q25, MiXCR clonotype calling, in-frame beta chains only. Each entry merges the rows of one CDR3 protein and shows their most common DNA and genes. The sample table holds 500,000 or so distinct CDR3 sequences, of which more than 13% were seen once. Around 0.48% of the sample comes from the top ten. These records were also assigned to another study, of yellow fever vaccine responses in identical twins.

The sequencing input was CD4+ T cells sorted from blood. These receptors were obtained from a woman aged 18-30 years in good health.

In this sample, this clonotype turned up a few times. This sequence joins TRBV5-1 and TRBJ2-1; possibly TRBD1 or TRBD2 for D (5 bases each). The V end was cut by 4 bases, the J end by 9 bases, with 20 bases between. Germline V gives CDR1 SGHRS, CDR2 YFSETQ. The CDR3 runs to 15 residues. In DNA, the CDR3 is TGCGCCAGCAGCCCCTCCCTAAGGGACGTGGGTGAGCAGTTCTTC. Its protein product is CASSPSLRDVGEQFF.

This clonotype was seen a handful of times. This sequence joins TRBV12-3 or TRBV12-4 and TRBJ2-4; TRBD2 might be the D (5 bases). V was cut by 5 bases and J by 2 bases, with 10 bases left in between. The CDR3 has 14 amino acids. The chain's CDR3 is CASSPRDSKNIQYF. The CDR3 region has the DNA TGTGCCAGCAGTCCCCGGGATTCCAAAAACATTCAGTACTTC.